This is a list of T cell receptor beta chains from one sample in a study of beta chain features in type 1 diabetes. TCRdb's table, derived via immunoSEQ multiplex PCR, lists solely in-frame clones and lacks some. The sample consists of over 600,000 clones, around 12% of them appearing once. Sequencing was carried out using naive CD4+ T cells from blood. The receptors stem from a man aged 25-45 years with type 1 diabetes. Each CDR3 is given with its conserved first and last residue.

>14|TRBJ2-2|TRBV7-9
CASSLSPNTGELFF
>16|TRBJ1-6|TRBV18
CASSPSGSSYNSPLHF
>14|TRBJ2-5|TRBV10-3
CAISESGTQETQYF
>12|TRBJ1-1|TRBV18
CASSPWGPEAFF
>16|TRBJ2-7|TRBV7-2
CASSPRSSAVRYEQYF
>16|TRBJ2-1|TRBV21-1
CASSNPQVSSYNEQFF
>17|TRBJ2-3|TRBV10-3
CAISESGVAGGTDTQYF
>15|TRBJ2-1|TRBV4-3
CASSQSSGTYNEQFF
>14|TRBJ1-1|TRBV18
CASSRGASDTEAFF
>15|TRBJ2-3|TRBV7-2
CASSTHRGSTDTQYF
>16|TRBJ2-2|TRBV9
CASNPQGQWNTGELFF
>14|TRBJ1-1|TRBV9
CASSVVEMNTEAFF
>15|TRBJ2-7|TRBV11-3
CASSLGGQISYEQYF
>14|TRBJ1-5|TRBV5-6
CASSLRSSNQPQHF
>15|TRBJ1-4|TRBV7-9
CASSPDREVIEKLFF
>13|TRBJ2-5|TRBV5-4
CASSLVVEETQYF
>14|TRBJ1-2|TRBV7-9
CASSLDLRNYGYTF
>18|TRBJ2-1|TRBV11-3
CASSFCEVGGRIPDEQFF
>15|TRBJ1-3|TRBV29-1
CSVALGTASGNTIYF
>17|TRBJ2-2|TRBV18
CASSPLEAGANTGELFF
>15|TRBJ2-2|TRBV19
CASSALGGNTGELFF
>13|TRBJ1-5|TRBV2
CASKTGRNQPQHF
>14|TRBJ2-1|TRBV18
CASSPSGGTNEQFF
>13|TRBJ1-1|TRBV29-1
CSVQTGDNTEAFF
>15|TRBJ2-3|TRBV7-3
CASTPSGTSTDTQYF
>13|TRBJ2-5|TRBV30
CAWSVQGTQAQYF
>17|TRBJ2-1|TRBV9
CASSARLAGSSYNEQFF
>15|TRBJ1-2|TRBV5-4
CASSLEGRRYYGYTF
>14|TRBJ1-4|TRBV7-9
CASSSSQGVEKLFF
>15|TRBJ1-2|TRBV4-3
CASSQGGQSFYGYTF
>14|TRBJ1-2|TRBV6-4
CASRSTTDSVSYTF
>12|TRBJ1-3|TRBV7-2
CASSLPGNTIYF
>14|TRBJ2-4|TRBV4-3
CASSARRGVDIQYF
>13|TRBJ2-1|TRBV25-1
CASSWGGGNEQFF
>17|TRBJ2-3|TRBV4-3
CASSQRSGDASTDTQYF
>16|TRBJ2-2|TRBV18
CASSPYSRQNTGELFF
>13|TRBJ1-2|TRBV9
CASSVAAGWDYTF
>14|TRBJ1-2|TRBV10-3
CAIRGTGANYGYTF
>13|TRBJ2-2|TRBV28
CASSSGYTGELFF
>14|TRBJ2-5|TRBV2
CASSRQGEQETQYF
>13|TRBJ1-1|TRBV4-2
CASSQETNTEAFF
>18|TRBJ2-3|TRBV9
CASSVPRTSGGPSDTQYF